The sequence of this T cell receptor (beta chain) was determined in a study of CXCR3-negative and CXCR3-positive naive CD8 T cells. The CDR3 covers 16 residues. Germline V gene data show CDR1 as SEHNR and CDR2 as FQNEAQ (reference sequence). Notes on this clonotype: The antigen is undetermined.

Findings and limits, study-wide: Freshly isolated PBMCs were used in most assays, given partial CXCR3 loss after freezing. Researchers reported similar TRBV-TRBJ usage in naive CXCR3-negative and CXCR3-positive cells, though memory differed. Naive cells with CXCR3 showed TRB CDR3s that were more hydrophobic than those in CXCR3-negative naive cells. Comparably high diversity marked both naive subsets, whereas memory CD8+ cells had much lower diversity.

Each TRB cDNA library was prepared by 5' RACE (with UMI labels). TCRdb re-called the 5' RACE reads and catalogs CDR3 proteins one per entry, DNA excluded. The sample includes 65,000 to 75,000 distinct CDR3 sequences. Within the CD8+ T cell compartment, naive cells were CD45RO-CCR7+CD27+CD95-. The sequenced sample was naive CXCR3+ CD8+ T cells from blood. Noted subset: CD45RO-CCR7+CD27+CD95- naive CD8+ T cells expressing CXCR3 (TNR3+). The clonotype comes from a human donor in good health. Some clones in this sample may be carry-over from other donors' samples. This chain joins TRBV7-9 and TRBJ1-6. CDR3 loop: CASSLPAGRGNSPLHF.